A single sample is the source of the 21 T cell receptor beta chains below, sequenced in a study of shared clonotypes between healthy human individuals. Only in-frame clones appear in the TCRdb table, and some are missing; sequencing was by immunoSEQ multiplex PCR. This table holds some 1 million clones, around 76% found once. The specimen sequenced was memory CD4+ T cells sorted from blood. Noted subset: CD45RA-negative fraction. The receptors stem from a man aged 18 to 29 in good health.

This clone was observed a single time. J is TRBJ1-3 and V is TRBV27; 7 nucleotides match TRBD1. The CDR3 spans 14 residues. The germline CDR1 and CDR2 sequences are MNHEY and SMNVEV (reference sequence). Trimming removed 2 bases from V and 4 bases from J; junction bases left unmatched: 2. In nucleotides, the CDR3 is TGTGCCAGCAGTTTAGCAGGGGGAGGAAACACCATATATTTT. This sequence encodes CASSLAGGGNTIYF.

This chain connects TRBV7-2 to TRBJ1-5; tentatively, D is TRBD1 (6 bases). The germline V gene has CDR1 SGHTA and CDR2 FQGNSA. There are 13 residues in the CDR3. Trimming pared 3 bases from V and 7 bases from J, leaving 10 bases between. Written as DNA, the CDR3 is TGTGCCAGCAGCTTCCTAGGGGGGCAGCCCCAGCATTTT. This encodes CASSFLGGQPQHF.

This clone turned up a few times. CDR3 nucleotides: TGTGCCAGCAGCCTACAGGCCACTAATGAAAAACTGTTTTTT. This translates into CASSLQATNEKLFF. The genes are TRBV6-1 and TRBJ1-4, with TRBD1 as a possible D gene (5 bases). Trimming pared 6 bases from V and 2 bases from J, leaving 10 bases between. This CDR3 is built from 14 residues. CDR1 and CDR2 (germline): MNHNS, SASEGT.

The J gene is TRBJ2-7, the V gene TRBV5-8; the D gene is possibly TRBD2 (5 bases). This CDR3 spans 14 amino acids. In germline, CDR1 is SGHTS, CDR2 YDEGEE. The V end lost 7 bases, the J end lost 4 bases, and 18 bases lay between the germline ends. This CDR3 is CASLLPRASYEQYF. As DNA, the CDR3 is TGTGCCAGCCTCCTCCCGCGGGCCAGTTACGAGCAGTACTTC. The complete variable domain, with remaining parts taken from reference TRBV5-8 and TRBJ2-7, reads EAGVTQSPTHLIKTRGQQATLRCSPISGHTSVYWYQQALGLGLQFLLWYDEGEERNRGNFPPRFSGRQFPNYSSELNVNALELEDSALYLCASLLPRASYEQYFGPGTRLTVT.

This clone was found once. This chain links TRBV15 with TRBJ1-1; D possibly corresponds to TRBD1 (5 bases). Germline lookup yields CDR1 LNHNV and CDR2 YYDKDF (reference sequence). This CDR3 is built from 14 residues. V gave up 0 bases and J gave up 4 bases, with 9 bases separating them. The CDR3 coding sequence is TGTGCCACCAGCAGAGATCGGACAAGCACTGAAGCTTTCTTT. Protein: CATSRDRTSTEAFF.

This clone has at least ten counts. The gene calls are TRBV7-6 and TRBJ2-3; weak D call: TRBD1 (6 bases). The CDR3 runs 14 residues. V was cut by 5 bases and J by 6 bases, with 15 bases left in between. Germline V gives CDR1 SGHVS, CDR2 FNYEAQ. CDR3 sequence: CASSPPRGPDTQYF. CDR3 coding DNA: TGTGCCAGCAGCCCCCCCAGGGGCCCGGATACGCAGTATTTT. The whole variable domain, filled in from reference TRBV7-6 and TRBJ2-3, reads GAGVSQSPRYKVTKRGQDVALRCDPISGHVSLYWYRQALGQGPEFLTYFNYEAQQDKSGLPNDRFSAERPEGSISTLTIQRTEQRDSAMYRCASSPPRGPDTQYFGPGTRLTVL.

The rearrangement joins TRBV2 to TRBJ2-4; either TRBD1 or TRBD2 may supply D (5 bases each). The CDR3 has 15 residues. The V end was cut by 1 base, the J end by 8 bases, with 15 bases between. Germline-derived CDR1 and CDR2 are SNHLY and FYNNEI. CDR3 in DNA: TGTGCCAGCAGTGAAGTGGCCAGGGTGGGGGACATTCAGTACTTC. It specifies CASSEVARVGDIQYF.

The chain has TRBV10-3 and TRBJ1-2; TRBD1 matches 8 bases. CDR1 ENHRY and CDR2 SYGVKD come from the germline V gene. V lost 0 bases and J lost 1; bases outside the gene matches: 7. This CDR3 region has 17 residues. Here the CDR3 reads CAISESGQGGGNYGYTF. In nucleotides, the CDR3 is TGTGCCATCAGTGAGTCCGGACAGGGTGGAGGTAACTATGGCTACACCTTC.

J is TRBJ2-7 and V is TRBV5-1, with D hard to call. The germline V gene has CDR1 SGHRS and CDR2 YFSETQ. With 2 bases removed from V and 5 bases from J, the gap between germline ends came to 11 bases. The CDR3 sequence is 13 residues long. CDR3 residues: CASSLSEANEQYF. As DNA, the CDR3 is TGCGCCAGCAGCTTATCTGAAGCCAACGAGCAGTACTTC.

This clone was counted once. This chain links TRBV6-5 with TRBJ2-7; TRBD1 might be the D (6 bases). CDR1 MNHEY and CDR2 SVGAGI come from the germline V gene. Trimming cost V 8 bases and J 5 bases, with 10 bases left between them. CDR3 length equals 11 residues. The CDR3 loop reads CASQGFDEQYF. The CDR3 nucleotides read TGTGCCAGCCAGGGGTTCGACGAGCAGTACTTC.

The V gene is TRBV28, the J gene TRBJ1-4; TRBD1 matches at 9 bases. This CDR3 is built from 14 residues. CDR1 is MDHEN and CDR2 is SYDVKM in the germline V gene. The junction had 4 bases not matched to a gene; V was cut back by 6 bases and J by 5 bases. The CDR3 DNA reads as TGTGCCAGCAGCAGTGGGACAGGGAATGAAAAACTGTTTTTT. It specifies CASSSGTGNEKLFF.

The V gene is TRBV19, the J gene TRBJ2-7; 9 bases fit TRBD1. Per germline, CDR1 LNHDA and CDR2 SQIVND (reference sequence). V was clipped by 6 bases and J by 1 base; unmatched bases: 7. CDR3 size: 15 residues. CDR3 amino acids: CASRPLDRGSYEQYF. CDR3 in DNA: TGTGCCAGTAGACCTCTGGACAGGGGATCCTACGAGCAGTACTTC. Together with reference TRBV19 and TRBJ2-7, the CDR3 gives the full variable domain: DGGITQSPKYLFRKEGQNVTLSCEQNLNHDAMYWYRQDPGQGLRLIYYSQIVNDFQKGDIAEGYSVSREKKESFPLTVTSAQKNPTAFYLCASRPLDRGSYEQYFGPGTRLTVT.

The chain recombines TRBV7-9 with TRBJ1-1; 8 bases map to TRBD1. The CDR3 has 12 residues. V gave up 1 base and J gave up 12 bases; unmatched junction bases: 4. Germline V gene data show CDR1 as SEHNR and CDR2 as FQNEAQ (reference sequence). The CDR3 reads CASSLGTGSTFF. Written as DNA, the CDR3 is TGTGCCAGCAGCTTAGGGACAGGGTCGACTTTCTTT.

The CDR3 DNA reads TGTGCCAGCGATACAGGGGGCCTGAACACTGAAGCTTTCTTT. Its translation is CASDTGGLNTEAFF. J is TRBJ1-1 and V is TRBV2; 9 nucleotides agree with TRBD1. Germline assignment: CDR1 SNHLY and CDR2 FYNNEI. J lost 0 bases, V lost 8 bases, and 4 bases had no gene match. The CDR3 has 14 amino acids.

The chain joins TRBV7-2 to TRBJ2-6; D gene uncertain. V shed 4 bases and J shed 2 bases, with 3 bases lying between them. Germline loops: CDR1 SGHTA, CDR2 FQGNSA. This CDR3 contains 13 residues. The CDR3 loop is CASSWTGANVLTF. DNA for the CDR3: TGTGCCAGCAGCTGGACTGGGGCCAACGTCCTGACTTTC. Full variable domain (outside the CDR3, taken from reference TRBV7-2 and TRBJ2-6): GAGVSQSPSNKVTEKGKDVELRCDPISGHTALYWYRQSLGQGLEFLIYFQGNSAPDKSGLPSDRFSAERTGGSVSTLTIQRTQQEDSAVYLCASSWTGANVLTFGAGSRLTVL.

This chain joins TRBV10-2 and TRBJ2-7; 12 nucleotides line up with TRBD2. Germline values: CDR1 WSHSY, CDR2 SAAADI. The CDR3 sequence is 16 residues long. Germline trimming cut 5 bases from V and 2 bases from J; bases unmatched to any gene: 7. Here the CDR3 DNA reads TGCGCCAGCAGTTCGCGACTAGCGGGAGTAACCTACGAGCAGTACTTC. Its translation is CASSSRLAGVTYEQYF.

The gene calls are TRBV2 and TRBJ1-5; TRBD1 is a possible D gene (5 bases). The germline V gene encodes CDR1 SNHLY and CDR2 FYNNEI. Trimming pared 3 bases from V and 3 bases from J, leaving 12 bases between. CDR3 length: 15 amino acids. The CDR3 reads CASSDGQGNNQPQHF. The DNA of the CDR3 is TGTGCCAGCAGTGATGGGCAGGGAAACAATCAGCCCCAGCATTTT.

The V gene is TRBV19, the J gene TRBJ2-5; 9 bases align to TRBD2. The V segment lost 7 bases and the J segment 5 bases; nucleotides outside the gene matches: 8. The germline V gene encodes CDR1 LNHDA and CDR2 SQIVND (reference sequence). The CDR3 extends over 14 amino acids. The DNA of the CDR3 is TGTGCCAGTAAGCTAGCGGGATTCGTGGAGACCCAGTACTTC. As protein: CASKLAGFVETQYF.

The chain joins TRBV4-3 to TRBJ2-3; D might be TRBD1 (7 bases). Trimming stripped 0 bases from V and 1 base from J, with 11 bases between. Germline lookup yields CDR1 LGHNA and CDR2 YSLEER. CDR3 length: 16 residues. This CDR3 reads CASSQDGGTGTDTQYF. The CDR3 DNA is TGCGCCAGCAGCCAAGATGGGGGGACAGGCACAGATACGCAGTATTTT.

At least ten counts were recorded for this clone. At one boundary the junction diverges from the germline segment, which might be a read error. The rearrangement uses TRBV28 and TRBJ1-4; 8 positions agree with TRBD1. Germline-derived CDR1 and CDR2 are MDHEN and SYDVKM. CDR3 length: 13 residues. CDR3 protein: CASRTSPDRVLHF. Here the CDR3 DNA reads TGTGCCAGCAGGACATCCCCGGACAGGGTCCTGCACTTT.

V gene TRBV5-4 combines with J gene TRBJ1-1; D possibly corresponds to TRBD1 (6 bases). V was shortened by 5 bases and J by 4 bases, with 15 bases between the two germline ends. The CDR3 has 14 residues. Germline V gene data show CDR1 as SGHNT and CDR2 as YYREEE (reference sequence). The CDR3 DNA sequence: TGTGCCAGCAGACCCCGGGGGGGCACCACTGAAGCTTTCTTT. This codes for CASRPRGGTTEAFF.